This T cell receptor (beta chain) derives from a study of cytomegalovirus exposure and HLA in healthy donors. Study at large: Findings of an earlier analysis included about 120 million unique TCR beta sequences from 180 million or so T cells. General study points: Trimming of TCR beta V- and J-genes showed a link, identified in a later analysis, to a missense DCLRE1C variant.

With regard to this clone: Its antigen is unidentified.

The primer mix had 60 Vbeta and 13 Jbeta primers. Data came from immunoSEQ multiplex PCR; TCRdb stores just in-frame clones and leaves some out. Among 220,000 or so clones listed, more than 65% were seen once. Between the trimmed V and J ends, which lost 2 bases and 6 bases, there was a span of 11 bases. Germline loops: CDR1 LGHNA, CDR2 YNFKEQ. This CDR3 is built from 13 residues. This receptor was obtained from a woman aged 30 to 39 in good health and CMV-seronegative. Sequenced: PBMCs. The chain has TRBV4-2 and TRBJ2-7, with a weak D call TRBD1 (5 bases). The CDR3 DNA is TGTGCCAGCAGCCAAACAGGCCCGGGCGAGCAGTACTTC. As protein: CASSQTGPGEQYF.